These 23 T cell receptor beta chains originate from one sample sequenced in a study of cytotoxic CD8 clonotypes in ibrutinib-treated CLL. Sequencing used immunoSEQ multiplex PCR; TCRdb keeps in-frame clones, though not all of them. The repertoire includes 45,000 or so clones, roughly 57% of them detected once, and roughly a quarter sits in the top ten. Source: PBMCs, taken after 24 months of ibrutinib treatment. The receptors shown here come from a human donor with chronic lymphocytic leukemia.

The chain combines TRBV10-2 with TRBJ1-1, with D tentatively TRBD1 (6 bases). Germline-derived CDR1 and CDR2 are WSHSY and SAAADI. CDR3 length equals 11 residues. The V end was cut by 6 bases, the J end by 7 bases, with 9 bases between. The CDR3 here is CASSRDIEAFF. The CDR3 DNA follows: TGCGCCAGCAGCCGGGACATTGAAGCTTTCTTT.

J is TRBJ1-1 and V is TRBV14, with D perhaps matching TRBD1 (5 bases). Germline loops: CDR1 SGHDN, CDR2 FVKESK. V was pared by 5 bases and J by 10 bases, with 14 bases between. This CDR3 comprises 12 residues. CDR3 loop: CASSEAGHRAFF. The CDR3 bases are TGTGCCAGCAGCGAGGCGGGGCACCGAGCTTTCTTT.

J is TRBJ2-1 and V is TRBV27; either TRBD1 or TRBD2 may fit D (6 bases each). The CDR3 runs 16 residues. With 7 bases removed from V and 0 bases from J, the gap between germline ends came to 16 bases. The V gene's germline CDR1 is MNHEY and CDR2 SMNVEV (reference sequence). CDR3 region: CASTSKGGGSYNEQFF. The CDR3 DNA sequence: TGTGCCAGCACCTCCAAAGGGGGAGGCTCCTACAATGAGCAGTTCTTC.

This chain joins TRBV4-1 and TRBJ1-2; weak D call: TRBD1 (5 bases). The V gene lost 4 bases and the J gene lost 6 bases, with 15 bases spanning the gap. In germline, CDR1 is MGHRA, CDR2 YSYEKL. This CDR3 is 14 amino acids long. CDR3 bases: TGCGCCAGCAGCCCAGCCTGGGGCAGGGATGGCTACACCTTC. Its protein is CASSPAWGRDGYTF.

The rearrangement uses TRBV10-2 and TRBJ1-2; 7 bases agree with TRBD1. V shed 6 bases and J 2 bases; nucleotides not matched to a gene: 0. The CDR3 runs 12 residues. In germline, CDR1 is WSHSY, CDR2 SAAADI. CDR3 DNA: TGCGCCAGCAGGGACAGGAACTATGGCTACACCTTC. This codes for CASRDRNYGYTF.

This sequence joins TRBV28 and TRBJ2-5, with D unclear. Gene TRBJ2-7 matches the end of the DNA better, so the J call may be wrong. The CDR3 is 11 amino acids. Looked up from germline, CDR1 is MDHEN and CDR2 is SYDVKM. CDR3 DNA sequence: TGTGCCAGCAGTTCATCGTACGAGCAGTACTTC. Translated, it gives CASSSSYEQYF.

The gene calls are TRBV7-7 and TRBJ2-1; D not resolved. The CDR3 consists of 12 residues. Between the trimmed V and J ends, which lost 6 bases and 7 bases, there was a span of 10 bases. CDR1 SSHAT and CDR2 FNYEAQ come from the germline V gene (reference sequence). The CDR3 coding sequence is TGTGCCAGCAGTGACGCGGCGAATGAGCAGTTCTTC. It translates to CASSDAANEQFF.

The chain combines TRBV6-6 with TRBJ2-7; perhaps TRBD1 as D (6 bases). This CDR3 is built from 15 residues. CDR1 and CDR2 (germline): MNHNY, SVGAGI (reference sequence). V dropped 3 bases and J dropped 5 bases, with 17 bases sitting between them. The CDR3 bases are TGTGCCAGCAGTTATCAGCAGGGGTTATTCAACGAGCAGTACTTC. Amino acid sequence: CASSYQQGLFNEQYF.

The chain couples TRBV28 to TRBJ2-1; 11 bases align to TRBD1. Germline CDR1 and CDR2: MDHEN and SYDVKM. Trimming took 5 bases from V and 7 from J; bases not matched to a gene: 7. This CDR3 region has 15 residues. CDR3 nucleotide sequence: TGTGCCAGCAGTGGTGGACAGGGGGCGGTGAATGAGCAGTTCTTC. It translates to CASSGGQGAVNEQFF.

This clone was counted a single time. V is TRBV19 and J is TRBJ2-7; 8 nucleotides agree with TRBD1. This CDR3 contains 15 residues. Per the germline V gene, CDR1 is LNHDA and CDR2 is SQIVND (reference sequence). V shed 4 bases, J shed 5 bases, and the junction held 10 bases outside the gene matches. CDR3 sequence (DNA): TGTGCCAGTAGTACAGGGGGCGCATTTACCCACGAGCAGTACTTC. Translation: CASSTGGAFTHEQYF.

The chain couples TRBV23-1 to TRBJ1-1, with TRBD1 matching 7 bases. TRBV23-1 is assigned to the ORF class and has an uncertain function. Trimming took 7 bases from V and 10 from J; bases not matched to a gene: 12. The CDR3 spans 13 residues. The CDR3 nucleotides are TGCGCCAGCATAAGGGGGCCAAAATCGGGAGCTTTCTTT. Its protein product is CASIRGPKSGAFF.

The rearrangement links TRBV6-1 to TRBJ1-6; perhaps TRBD1 as D (5 bases). V was pared by 10 bases and J by 7 bases, with 14 bases between. The CDR3 is made up of 13 amino acids. Germline CDR1 reads MNHNS; CDR2 reads SASEGT. The CDR3 DNA reads TGTGCCACCCTCTCGACAGAAAATTCACCCCTCCACTTT. This translates into CATLSTENSPLHF.

V usage is TRBV5-1 and J usage is TRBJ1-2, with a tentative D call TRBD1 (5 bases). The germline V gene encodes CDR1 SGHRS and CDR2 YFSETQ. V was clipped by 3 bases and J by 7 bases, with 13 bases between them. The CDR3 sequence is 13 residues long. CDR3 bases: TGCGCCAGCAGCTCGTTCGGTCAGGGTGGCTACACCTTC. It translates to CASSSFGQGGYTF.

The V and J genes are TRBV7-9 and TRBJ2-1; no clear D. The CDR3 runs 17 residues. CDR1 is SEHNR and CDR2 is FQNEAQ in the germline V gene (reference sequence). Trimming removed 5 bases from V and 1 base from J, with 18 bases in between. This CDR3 is CASSPLMADQSYNEQFF. The CDR3 DNA follows: TGTGCCAGCAGCCCCCTCATGGCAGACCAATCCTACAATGAGCAGTTCTTC.

The genes are TRBV27 and TRBJ1-5, with a tentative D call TRBD1 (5 bases). The CDR3 sequence is 15 residues long. Trimming stripped 5 bases from V and 6 bases from J, with 17 bases between. Germline V gives CDR1 MNHEY, CDR2 SMNVEV (reference sequence). CDR3 DNA sequence: TGTGCCAGCAGTGCCCTCCTCGGGACGAGTCAGCCCCAGCATTTT. Translating it yields CASSALLGTSQPQHF.

The chain uses TRBV2 and TRBJ2-5, with 12 positions matching TRBD1. Germline V gene sequence: CDR1 SNHLY, CDR2 FYNNEI. The CDR3 covers 15 residues. After removal of 6 bases from V and 1 base from J, the junction contained 3 bases not matched to a gene. CDR3: CASSGTGGSQETQYF. As DNA, the CDR3 is TGTGCCAGCAGCGGGACAGGGGGCTCCCAAGAGACCCAGTACTTC. The whole variable domain, filled in from reference TRBV2 and TRBJ2-5, reads EPEVTQTPSHQVTQMGQEVILRCVPISNHLYFYWYRQILGQKVEFLVSFYNNEISEKSEIFDDQFSVERPDGSNFTLKIRSTKLEDSAMYFCASSGTGGSQETQYFGPGTRLLVL.

This rearrangement joins TRBV5-5 to TRBJ1-2; TRBD1 matches at 9 bases. The CDR3 is made up of 16 amino acids. Germline V gives CDR1 SGHKS, CDR2 YYEKEE (reference sequence). J lost 9 bases, V lost 1 base, and 13 bases had no gene match. This CDR3 reads CASSLYPGTGWSSYTF. The DNA for the CDR3 is TGTGCCAGCAGCTTGTACCCCGGGACAGGGTGGAGTAGCTACACCTTC.

The gene calls are TRBV7-8 and TRBJ1-6; TRBD1 matches at 9 bases. Trimming took 1 base from V and 9 from J; bases not matched to a gene: 4. Germline V gives CDR1 SGHVS, CDR2 FQNEAQ. The CDR3 contains 15 residues. CDR3 sequence (DNA): TGTGCCAGCAGCTTAGAAGGGACAGGGTCTTCACCCCTCCACTTT. The encoded protein is CASSLEGTGSSPLHF.

This clone has a count of ten or more. The J gene is TRBJ2-1, the V gene TRBV6-1; 9 bases are a match to TRBD1. CDR1 is MNHNS, CDR2 SASEGT, per germline. Trimming at V came to 6 bases and at J to 3 bases, leaving 3 bases not matched to a gene. CDR3 length: 14 residues. The CDR3 loop reads CASSGQGYYNEQFF. In nucleotides, the CDR3 is TGTGCCAGCAGCGGACAGGGGTACTACAATGAGCAGTTCTTC.

Relative to its sample, this clone is medium-sized. The chain has TRBV11-2 and TRBJ1-6, with a possible D match to TRBD1 (5 bases). V was cut by 3 bases and J by 7 bases, with 10 bases left in between. Germline assignment: CDR1 SGHAT and CDR2 FQNNGV. The CDR3 totals 14 residues. CDR3 sequence (DNA): TGTGCCAGCAGCTTCGAGGGGACCAATTCACCCCTCCACTTT. This encodes CASSFEGTNSPLHF.

Turning to this clone: Other DNA sequences in the same sample also yield this CDR3. The rearrangement links TRBV6-1 to TRBJ1-5; D call uncertain. Looked up from germline, CDR1 is MNHNS and CDR2 is SASEGT. The CDR3 length is 13 residues. Trimming stripped 1 base from V and 6 bases from J, with 7 bases between. CDR3 amino acids: CASSEGVGQPQHF. In nucleotides, the CDR3 is TGTGCCAGCAGTGAAGGGGTCGGTCAGCCCCAGCATTTT.

The rearrangement joins TRBV19 to TRBJ1-5; TRBD1 might be the D (5 bases). In germline, CDR1 is LNHDA, CDR2 SQIVND (reference sequence). V was shortened by 0 bases and J by 5 bases, with 11 bases between the two germline ends. This CDR3 comprises 15 residues. The CDR3 DNA reads as TGTGCCAGTAGTATAGATCGCAGGGACCATCAGCCCCAGCATTTT. The encoded protein is CASSIDRRDHQPQHF.

The chain joins TRBV10-1 to TRBJ2-7; TRBD1 aligns across 7 bases. V lost 5 bases to trimming and J lost 3 bases; unmatched junction nucleotides: 10. Germline V gene data show CDR1 as WNHNN and CDR2 as SYGVQD (reference sequence). The CDR3 sequence is 15 residues long. The CDR3 sequence: CASSLTGDPDYEQYF. In nucleotides, the CDR3 is TGCGCCAGCAGTCTTACAGGGGACCCCGACTACGAGCAGTACTTC.